The 11 T cell receptor beta chains in this list originate from one sample, sequenced in a study of T cells after yellow fever vaccination. TCRdb re-analysed the 5' RACE reads in MiXCR, keeping a single row per CDR3 protein. The sample has 60,000 to 85,000 distinct CDR3 sequences; more than 5.5% are singletons. The material was CD8+ T cells sorted from PBMCs, obtained around 5 days after the first yellow fever vaccination. Source of these receptors: a man younger than 30 who received the YFV17D yellow fever vaccine.

In its sample, this clonotype was seen a few times. This chain joins TRBV20-1 and TRBJ2-7; 7 bases are shared with TRBD2. Losses at the gene ends were 2 bases for V and 5 bases for J; bases not matched to a gene: 6. The CDR3 totals 13 residues. Per germline, CDR1 DFQATT and CDR2 SNEGSKA (reference sequence). CDR3 nucleotides: TGCAGTGCTAGACCGGGACTACCTAACGAGCAGTACTTC. As protein: CSARPGLPNEQYF.

This sequence joins TRBV7-2 and TRBJ2-3, with a weak D call TRBD2 (6 bases). V was clipped by 7 bases and J by 5 bases, with 19 bases between them. The CDR3 is made up of 15 amino acids. Germline CDR1 is SGHTA and CDR2 is FQGNSA. CDR3 sequence (DNA): TGTGCCAGCATCCTCGAGGCGGGGTGGGGAGATACGCAGTATTTT. Protein product: CASILEAGWGDTQYF.

This chain joins TRBV9 and TRBJ1-5; D not certain. The CDR3 contains 13 residues. Germline V gene lookup returns CDR1 SGDLS and CDR2 YYNGEE. V lost 7 bases, J lost 2 bases, and 10 bases lay in between. The CDR3 DNA reads TGTGCCAGCGGATCCACAGGCAATCAGCCCCAGCATTTT. Translation gives CASGSTGNQPQHF.

V is TRBV5-6 and J is TRBJ1-5, with D maybe TRBD1 (6 bases). Deletions cut 1 base from V and 3 bases from J, with 8 bases between. In germline, CDR1 is SGHDT, CDR2 YYEEEE. The CDR3 length is 14 residues. For the CDR3, the DNA is TGTGCCAGCAGCTTGACAGGGTTCAATCAGCCCCAGCATTTT. Translating it yields CASSLTGFNQPQHF.

This clonotype was counted ten times or more. The V gene is TRBV6-5, the J gene TRBJ2-7; D not resolved. V was shortened by 6 bases and J by 1 base, with 13 bases between the two germline ends. This CDR3 spans 14 amino acids. Germline assignment: CDR1 MNHEY and CDR2 SVGAGI. CDR3 DNA: TGTGCCAGCAGCTACCGTGGTTCTTCCTACGAGCAGTACTTC. Amino acid sequence: CASSYRGSSYEQYF.

This clonotype was found many times. The chain uses TRBV29-1 and TRBJ1-2, with D hard to call. Germline V gene lookup returns CDR1 SQVTM and CDR2 ANQGSEA. V lost 6 bases to trimming and J lost 5 bases, with 16 bases between them. The CDR3 extends over 13 amino acids. CDR3 region: CSVDSDGSYGYTF. CDR3 coding DNA: TGCAGCGTCGATTCGGACGGAAGTTATGGCTACACCTTC.

Notes on this clonotype: Just one base apart from a much larger clone, this may be a read error. The chain recombines TRBV4-1 with TRBJ2-7; D possibly corresponds to TRBD2 (6 bases). CDR1 is MGHRA and CDR2 is YSYEKL in the germline V gene. Deletions cut 1 base from V and 3 bases from J, with 16 bases between. This CDR3 contains 16 residues. The CDR3 reads CASSQVARRGFYEQYV. The CDR3 coding sequence is TGCGCCAGCAGCCAAGTCGCGCGGAGGGGCTTCTACGAGCAGTACGTC.

This clonotype was picked up a small number of times. V gene TRBV27 combines with J gene TRBJ2-2; D call uncertain. In germline, CDR1 is MNHEY, CDR2 SMNVEV (reference sequence). CDR3 size: 14 residues. Trimming removed 3 bases from V and 6 bases from J, with 11 bases in between. The CDR3 DNA reads as TGTGCCAGCAGTTTCTCCGCCGTGTCCGGGGAGCTGTTTTTT. Protein: CASSFSAVSGELFF.

Only a few counts were recorded for this clonotype. This rearrangement joins TRBV9 to TRBJ2-3; 9 bases agree with TRBD2. Germline trimming cut 2 bases from V and 3 bases from J; bases unmatched to any gene: 4. CDR1 and CDR2 (germline): SGDLS, YYNGEE. The CDR3 extends over 15 amino acids. The CDR3 spells CASSVVAGDTDTQYF. The CDR3 region has the DNA TGTGCCAGCAGCGTGGTAGCGGGGGATACAGATACGCAGTATTTT.

This clonotype has a count of ten or more. This chain links TRBV10-3 with TRBJ2-1; 9 bases fit TRBD2. The CDR3 has 16 amino acids. Trimming removed 5 bases from V and 6 bases from J; junction bases left unmatched: 11. Germline V gene sequence: CDR1 ENHRY, CDR2 SYGVKD. CDR3 amino acids: CAISRSGGKIGNEQFF. The CDR3 nucleotides are TGTGCCATCAGTCGCAGCGGGGGGAAGATAGGCAATGAGCAGTTCTTC.

This clonotype was observed at least ten times. V usage is TRBV28 and J usage is TRBJ1-5; TRBD1 matches 8 bases. CDR1 and CDR2 from the germline V gene are MDHEN and SYDVKM. The CDR3 extends over 14 amino acids. After removal of 6 bases from V and 3 bases from J, the junction contained 4 bases not matched to a gene. CDR3 protein: CASREDRANQPQHF. The CDR3 DNA follows: TGTGCCAGCAGGGAGGACAGGGCCAATCAGCCCCAGCATTTT.